The present T cell receptor (beta chain) was sequenced within a study of brain T cells in children with intractable seizures. General study results and limits: Only CDR3 sequence similarity suggested viral specificity, without known HCMV serostatus. Absence of clones before surgery may stem from lower sequencing depth.

Time point specified: blood from clinic visit 5 months post-surgery; TSC patient then seizure free. Surgery cases with the highest brain T cell transcript signatures were chosen for sequencing. Before surgery, patients took at least one anti-epileptic drug. The CDR3 is 16 amino acids. V was trimmed by 6 bases and J by 2 bases, leaving 16 bases between them. Per the germline V gene, CDR1 is SGHAT and CDR2 is FQNNGV. In regard to this clone: Its antigen is unidentified.

Clones were read by immunoSEQ multiplex PCR, and TCRdb kept only the in-frame ones, dropping some. The sample lists about 340,000 clones; roughly 92% were seen once. The TCR originated in a boy in the first two years of life with tuberous sclerosis and intractable seizures. Sequenced material: peripheral blood, taken about 5 months after surgery. The V gene is TRBV11-2, the J gene TRBJ2-2; no firm D call. The CDR3 spells CASRVQLRPNTGELFF. CDR3 nucleotide sequence: TGTGCCAGCAGAGTACAGCTCCGCCCTAACACCGGGGAGCTGTTTTTT. The whole variable domain, filled in from reference TRBV11-2 and TRBJ2-2, reads EAGVAQSPRYKIIEKRQSVAFWCNPISGHATLYWYQQILGQGPKLLIQFQNNGVVDDSQLPKDRFSAERLKGVDSTLKIQPAKLEDSAVYLCASRVQLRPNTGELFFGEGSRLTVL.